This record looks at one TCR beta chain sequence and its context. What it binds is not known. V shed 3 bases and J shed 6 bases, with 21 bases lying between them. The CDR3 is 17 residues long. Germline V CDR1 and CDR2: MGHRA, YSYEKL. TCRdb ran MiXCR on the 5' RACE reads and lists one entry per CDR3 protein. The sample contains 50,000 or so distinct CDR3 sequences, approximately 7% of which appear only once. This sample was included in a study of T cells after yellow fever vaccination. Study-level findings and limits: The CD4 compartment and the CD8 compartment contained a small share of clonotypes in common.

This sample comprised CD8+ T cells sorted from PBMCs, obtained on the day of the first yellow fever vaccination. The clonotype was recovered from a man younger than 30 who received the YFV17D yellow fever vaccine. The chain uses TRBV4-1 and TRBJ1-5, with a tentative D call TRBD1 (6 bases). The CDR3 region is CASSQLPPAGAGQPQHF. DNA of the CDR3: TGCGCCAGCAGCCAGTTACCCCCAGCGGGGGCTGGTCAGCCCCAGCATTTT.